The source of this T cell receptor beta chain is a study of T cell responses to AZD1222 COVID-19 vaccine. Points from the study as a whole: At study baseline, merely five or six AZD1222 recipients were seropositive. Spike-specific TCR depth and breadth grew after two AZD1222 doses.

In this sample, this clone turned up once. Its specificity is unknown. Method: immunoSEQ multiplex PCR; TCRdb's copy keeps in-frame clones and lacks some. Of around 110,000 clones in the sample, 80% to 90% were seen once. This CDR3 has 13 amino acids. After removal of 5 bases from V and 3 bases from J, the junction contained 3 bases not matched to a gene. Germline CDR1 SGHTA, CDR2 FQGTGA. The chain links TRBV7-3 to TRBJ2-7; 8 bases are shared with TRBD1. The source of this sequence is an adult in good health. Sequences were derived from peripheral blood, sampled on day 0 of MenACWY control vaccination. The CDR3, as DNA: TGTGCCAGCAGCCCCGGACAGGGCTACGAGCAGTACTTC. Its protein is CASSPGQGYEQYF. The full variable domain, its missing parts supplied by reference TRBV7-3 and TRBJ2-7, is GAGVSQTPSNKVTEKGKYVELRCDPISGHTALYWYRQSLGQGPEFLIYFQGTGAADDSGLPNDRFFAVRPEGSVSTLKIQRTERGDSAVYLCASSPGQGYEQYFGPGTRLTVT.